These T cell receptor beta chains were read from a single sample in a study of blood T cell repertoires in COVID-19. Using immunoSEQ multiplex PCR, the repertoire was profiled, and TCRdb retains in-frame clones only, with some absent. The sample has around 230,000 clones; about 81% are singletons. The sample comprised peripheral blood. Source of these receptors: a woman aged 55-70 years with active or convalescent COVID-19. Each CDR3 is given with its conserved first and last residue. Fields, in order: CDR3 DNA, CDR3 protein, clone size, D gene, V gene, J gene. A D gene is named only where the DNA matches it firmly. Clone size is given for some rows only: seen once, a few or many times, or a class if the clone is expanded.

DNA: TGTGCCGTACAGGGACAGTACAATGAAAAACTGTTTTTT; CDR3: CAVQGQYNEKLFF; size: -; D: TRBD1; V: TRBV6-5; J: TRBJ1-4
DNA: TGTGCCACCAGCAGCACACCCGGACAACCTTATGGCTACACCTTC; CDR3: CATSSTPGQPYGYTF; size: -; D: -; V: TRBV15; J: TRBJ1-2
DNA: TGTGCCAGCAGTGCGGACAGGGGGAATTCACCCCTCCACTTT; CDR3: CASSADRGNSPLHF; size: -; D: TRBD1; V: TRBV2; J: TRBJ1-6
DNA: TGTGCTAGTGGTTTAGGAGTAACTAATGAAAAACTGTTTTTT; CDR3: CASGLGVTNEKLFF; size: -; D: -; V: TRBV12-5; J: TRBJ1-4
DNA: TGTGCCAGCAGGGGAACTAGCGGGGGGGCTGAGACCCAGTACTTC; CDR3: CASRGTSGGAETQYF; size: few; D: TRBD2; V: TRBV6-5; J: TRBJ2-5
DNA: TGTGCCATCAGTGAGGTGGACAGCGGTGTCCACGAGCAGTACTTC; CDR3: CAISEVDSGVHEQYF; size: -; D: -; V: TRBV10-3; J: TRBJ2-7
DNA: TGTGCCAGCAGGCACATGGGGCCGGCGTCCGGGGAGCTGTTTTTT; CDR3: CASRHMGPASGELFF; size: few; D: -; V: TRBV11-1; J: TRBJ2-2
DNA: TGTGCCAGCTCACCCTTTGTGGCAACCAGCAATCAGCCCCAGCATTTT; CDR3: CASSPFVATSNQPQHF; size: -; D: -; V: TRBV18; J: TRBJ1-5
DNA: TGTGCCAGTAGTAGACAGGGGGCCTCTGGCTACACCTTC; CDR3: CASSRQGASGYTF; size: -; D: TRBD1; V: TRBV19; J: TRBJ1-2
DNA: TGTGCCAGCAGCACAGACAGGGACGCCCCTGAAGCTTTCTTT; CDR3: CASSTDRDAPEAFF; size: once; D: TRBD1; V: TRBV7-9; J: TRBJ1-1
DNA: TGTGCCAGCAGGACCATAGCGGGGGCCACCTACGAGCAGTACTTC; CDR3: CASRTIAGATYEQYF; size: -; D: TRBD2; V: TRBV2; J: TRBJ2-7
DNA: TGTGCCAGCTCACCGGGGAAGAGAGGGGGTGCGAATGGCTACACCTTC; CDR3: CASSPGKRGGANGYTF; size: -; D: -; V: TRBV18; J: TRBJ1-2
DNA: TGTGCCAGTAGTTTCGGAGCCCTGACAACTAATGAAAAACTGTTTTTT; CDR3: CASSFGALTTNEKLFF; size: -; D: -; V: TRBV19; J: TRBJ1-4
DNA: TGTGCCAGCAGCCATGCTAGAGAATTAGTCTATGGCTACACCTTC; CDR3: CASSHARELVYGYTF; size: -; D: -; V: TRBV3-1/TRBV3-2; J: TRBJ1-2
DNA: TGTGCCAGCAGTTTATCTCTGGGGCCAGATACGCAGTATTTT; CDR3: CASSLSLGPDTQYF; size: -; D: -; V: TRBV27; J: TRBJ2-3
DNA: TGCAGCGTTGTCGTACAGGACGGAGATTCACCCCTCCACTTT; CDR3: CSVVVQDGDSPLHF; size: -; D: -; V: TRBV29-1; J: TRBJ1-6
DNA: TGTGCCAGCAGCCCAAGGACAGCGACGAACACCGGGGAGCTGTTTTTT; CDR3: CASSPRTATNTGELFF; size: -; D: -; V: TRBV7-9; J: TRBJ2-2
DNA: TGTGCCAGCAGCTCGGGACAGGGGGAGGCTCAGCCCCAGCATTTT; CDR3: CASSSGQGEAQPQHF; size: few; D: TRBD1; V: TRBV2; J: TRBJ1-5
DNA: TGTGCCAGCAGCCCCCGGAGGGCAGTCGGAAACACCATATATTTT; CDR3: CASSPRRAVGNTIYF; size: -; D: -; V: TRBV9; J: TRBJ1-3
DNA: TGCGCCAGCAGCTTGTATGGTGGCCCCACTAACTATGGCTACACCTTC; CDR3: CASSLYGGPTNYGYTF; size: -; D: -; V: TRBV5-1; J: TRBJ1-2
DNA: TGTGCCAGCAGCGTCGGGGACAGGGTCCCAGGGGGTGAGCAGTTCTTC; CDR3: CASSVGDRVPGGEQFF; size: -; D: TRBD1; V: TRBV9; J: TRBJ2-1
DNA: TGTGCCAGCAGTTTCGGGGACCGCGGGGGAGGAAACATTCAGTACTTC; CDR3: CASSFGDRGGGNIQYF; size: -; D: TRBD2; V: TRBV28; J: TRBJ2-4
DNA: TGTGCCAGCAGCACCGCAGGGGGGTCCTACAATGAGCAGTTCTTC; CDR3: CASSTAGGSYNEQFF; size: -; D: -; V: TRBV7-3; J: TRBJ2-1
DNA: TGCGCCAGCAGCCATCCCCACAGGGGGCGCGGAACTGAAGCTTTCTTT; CDR3: CASSHPHRGRGTEAFF; size: -; D: TRBD1; V: TRBV4-1; J: TRBJ1-1
DNA: TGCGCCAGCAGCTGGGACAGGGGGGCGTATGGCTACACCTTC; CDR3: CASSWDRGAYGYTF; size: -; D: TRBD1; V: TRBV5-1; J: TRBJ1-2
DNA: TGTGCCAGCAGCCGGCGGCAGGGGGGTTTCTCTGGAAACACCATATATTTT; CDR3: CASSRRQGGFSGNTIYF; size: -; D: TRBD1; V: TRBV11-2; J: TRBJ1-3
DNA: TGCAGCGTTGTGGGGTACCGGGACAGCCCCTACGAGCAGTACTTC; CDR3: CSVVGYRDSPYEQYF; size: -; D: TRBD1; V: TRBV29-1; J: TRBJ2-7
DNA: TGTGCCAGCACCAACCGGAATGAGCAGTTCTTC; CDR3: CASTNRNEQFF; size: -; D: -; V: TRBV5-5; J: TRBJ2-1
DNA: TGTGCCAGCAGTGAAGCAACTAGCGGGGAGTATACGCAGTATTTT; CDR3: CASSEATSGEYTQYF; size: -; D: TRBD2; V: TRBV2; J: TRBJ2-3
DNA: TGCGCCAGCAGCGACGCGGTGAACACTGAAGCTTTCTTT; CDR3: CASSDAVNTEAFF; size: -; D: -; V: TRBV5-1; J: TRBJ1-1
DNA: TGTGCCAGTAGGATGGGCGGGACAGGGGGCCCAATTTTTCGTGAAAAACTGTTTTTT; CDR3: CASRMGGTGGPIFREKLFF; size: -; D: TRBD1; V: TRBV19; J: TRBJ1-4
DNA: TGCAGCGTTGCTCGGGGGGGCTACGAGCAGTACTTC; CDR3: CSVARGGYEQYF; size: -; D: TRBD2; V: TRBV29-1; J: TRBJ2-7
DNA: TGTGCCAGCAGCGTAGGGACAGGGACATTGAACACTGAAGCTTTCTTT; CDR3: CASSVGTGTLNTEAFF; size: -; D: TRBD1; V: TRBV9; J: TRBJ1-1
DNA: TGTGCCAGTAGTATTAGTGAAGCGAACACTGAAGCTTTCTTT; CDR3: CASSISEANTEAFF; size: -; D: -; V: TRBV19; J: TRBJ1-1
DNA: TGTGCCAGCAGGGGGACAGGGGCAACAGATACGCAGTATTTT; CDR3: CASRGTGATDTQYF; size: -; D: TRBD1; V: TRBV28; J: TRBJ2-3
DNA: TGTGCCAGTACTACGGGGGGAGGCTACACCTTC; CDR3: CASTTGGGYTF; size: -; D: -; V: TRBV19; J: TRBJ1-2
DNA: TGTGCCAGCAGCAGAGGCTCTAGCTCGGGCACCGGGGAGCTGTTTTTT; CDR3: CASSRGSSSGTGELFF; size: -; D: -; V: TRBV5-8; J: TRBJ2-2
DNA: TGCAGCGTTGTTAGGGAGTGGGCTGAAGCTTTCTTT; CDR3: CSVVREWAEAFF; size: -; D: -; V: TRBV29-1; J: TRBJ1-1
DNA: TGTGCCAGCAGGTCACGGACAGGCGGGAATCAGCCCCAGCATTTT; CDR3: CASRSRTGGNQPQHF; size: -; D: TRBD1; V: TRBV6-5; J: TRBJ1-5
DNA: TGTGCCGCCGGGACAGGGATTAACTATGGCTACACCTTC; CDR3: CAAGTGINYGYTF; size: -; D: TRBD1; V: TRBV5-4; J: TRBJ1-2
DNA: TGTGCCAGCAGTGAACAGGGGGCGGGGACCGGGGAGCTGTTTTTT; CDR3: CASSEQGAGTGELFF; size: -; D: TRBD1; V: TRBV2; J: TRBJ2-2
DNA: TGCGCCAGCAGCTCCGCCGGGACTCCTAGGTCGGGCACTGAAGCTTTCTTT; CDR3: CASSSAGTPRSGTEAFF; size: -; D: -; V: TRBV5-1; J: TRBJ1-1
DNA: TGCGCCAGCAGCTTGGGGACAGGGGGGCTTAACTATGGCTACACCTTC; CDR3: CASSLGTGGLNYGYTF; size: once; D: TRBD1; V: TRBV5-1; J: TRBJ1-2
DNA: TGTGCCAGCAGTCCGGTCGGGGCCAACGTCCTGACTTTC; CDR3: CASSPVGANVLTF; size: -; D: -; V: TRBV6-5; J: TRBJ2-6
DNA: TGCGCCAGCTGGAGAGGCACAGGTGAGCAGTTCTTC; CDR3: CASWRGTGEQFF; size: -; D: -; V: TRBV5-1; J: TRBJ2-1
DNA: TGTGCCAGCAGCACAGACAGGGGAGGGTTCTTT; CDR3: CASSTDRGGFF; size: -; D: TRBD1; V: TRBV7-2; J: TRBJ1-1
DNA: TGTGCCAGCAGAGCGGGGTTTGGAGCCCAGTACTTC; CDR3: CASRAGFGAQYF; size: -; D: TRBD2; V: TRBV2; J: TRBJ2-5
DNA: TGTGCCAGCAGCTTAGAGGGGGCGCGATATACGCAGTATTTT; CDR3: CASSLEGARYTQYF; size: -; D: TRBD1; V: TRBV7-9; J: TRBJ2-3
DNA: TGTGCCAGCTCACCACCTAGCGGGGCGAGCTCCTACGAGCAGTACTTC; CDR3: CASSPPSGASSYEQYF; size: -; D: TRBD2; V: TRBV18; J: TRBJ2-7
DNA: TGCGCCAGCAGCCCAGGTTTGAACACTGAAGCTTTCTTT; CDR3: CASSPGLNTEAFF; size: once; D: -; V: TRBV5-1; J: TRBJ1-1